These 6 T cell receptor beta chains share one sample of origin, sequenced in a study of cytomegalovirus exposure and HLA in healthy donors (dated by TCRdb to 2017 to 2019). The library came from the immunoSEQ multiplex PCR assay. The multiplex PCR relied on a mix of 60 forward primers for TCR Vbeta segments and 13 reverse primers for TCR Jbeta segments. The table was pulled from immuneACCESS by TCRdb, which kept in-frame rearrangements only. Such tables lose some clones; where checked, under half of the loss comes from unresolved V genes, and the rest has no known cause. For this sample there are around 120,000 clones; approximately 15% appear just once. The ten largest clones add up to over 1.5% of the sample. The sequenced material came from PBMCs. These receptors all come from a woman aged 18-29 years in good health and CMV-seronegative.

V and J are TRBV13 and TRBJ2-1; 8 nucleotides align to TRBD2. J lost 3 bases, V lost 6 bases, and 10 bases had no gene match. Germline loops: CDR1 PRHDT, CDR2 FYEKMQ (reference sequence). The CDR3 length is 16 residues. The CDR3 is CASSPHLSGIYNEQFF. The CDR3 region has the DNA TGTGCCAGCAGTCCGCACCTTAGCGGGATCTACAATGAGCAGTTCTTC.

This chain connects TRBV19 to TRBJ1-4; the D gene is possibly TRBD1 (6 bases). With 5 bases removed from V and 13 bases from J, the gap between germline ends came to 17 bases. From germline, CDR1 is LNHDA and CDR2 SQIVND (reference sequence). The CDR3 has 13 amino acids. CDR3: CASSPDRGLILFF. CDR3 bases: TGTGCCAGTAGTCCGGACAGAGGGTTGATACTGTTTTTT. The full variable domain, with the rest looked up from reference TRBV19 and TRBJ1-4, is DGGITQSPKYLFRKEGQNVTLSCEQNLNHDAMYWYRQDPGQGLRLIYYSQIVNDFQKGDIAEGYSVSREKKESFPLTVTSAQKNPTAFYLCASSPDRGLILFFGSGTQLSVL.

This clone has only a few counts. The CDR3 here is CATSGQTDPGVDTQYF. CDR3 in DNA: TGTGCCACCAGCGGGCAGACAGACCCCGGCGTAGATACGCAGTATTTT. The gene calls are TRBV15 and TRBJ2-3, with D possibly TRBD1 on 5 matching bases. Germline loops: CDR1 LNHNV, CDR2 YYDKDF (reference sequence). V lost 5 bases and J 5 bases, leaving 20 bases between the germline ends. There are 16 residues in the CDR3.

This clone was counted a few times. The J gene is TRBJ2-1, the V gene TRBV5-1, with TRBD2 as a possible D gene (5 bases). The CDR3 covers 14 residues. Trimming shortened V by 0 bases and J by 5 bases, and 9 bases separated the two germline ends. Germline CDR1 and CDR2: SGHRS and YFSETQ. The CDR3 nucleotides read TGCGCCAGCAGCTTGGGGGAGCGAAACAATGAGCAGTTCTTC. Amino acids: CASSLGERNNEQFF.

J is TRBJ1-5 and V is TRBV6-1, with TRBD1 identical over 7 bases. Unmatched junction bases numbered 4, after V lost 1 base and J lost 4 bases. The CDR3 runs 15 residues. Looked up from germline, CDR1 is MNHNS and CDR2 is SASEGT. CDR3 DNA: TGTGCCAGCAGTGAAGGAGGGGGCGCGAATCAGCCCCAGCATTTT. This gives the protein CASSEGGGANQPQHF.

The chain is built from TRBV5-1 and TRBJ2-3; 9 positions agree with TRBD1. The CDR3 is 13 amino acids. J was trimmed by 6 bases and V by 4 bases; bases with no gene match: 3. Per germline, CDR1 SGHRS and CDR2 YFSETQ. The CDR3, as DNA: TGCGCCAGCAGCAGGGACAGGGCGGATACGCAGTATTTT. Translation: CASSRDRADTQYF.